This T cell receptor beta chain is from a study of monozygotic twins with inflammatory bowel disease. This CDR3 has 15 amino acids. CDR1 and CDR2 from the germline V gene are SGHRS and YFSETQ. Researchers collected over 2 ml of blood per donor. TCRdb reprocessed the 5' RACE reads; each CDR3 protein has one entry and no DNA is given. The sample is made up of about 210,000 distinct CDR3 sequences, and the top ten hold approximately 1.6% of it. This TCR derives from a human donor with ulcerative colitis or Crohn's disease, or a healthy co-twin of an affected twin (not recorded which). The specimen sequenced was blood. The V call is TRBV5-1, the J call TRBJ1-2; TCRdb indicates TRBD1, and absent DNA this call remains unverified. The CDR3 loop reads CASSLDPGGDYGYTF.